This passage covers 25 T cell receptor beta chains from one sample sequenced in a study of CD8 T cells in Susac syndrome. With random hexamers, roughly 0.45 to 1 ug RNA was reverse transcribed. TCRdb recomputed calls from the immunoSEQ multiplex PCR reads with MiXCR, one row per CDR3 protein. The sample shows about 52,000 distinct CDR3 sequences, 93% of them seen only once. Sequencing used CD8+ T cells from PBMCs. Receptors were obtained from a human donor with multiple sclerosis.

The chain carries TRBV30 and TRBJ1-2; D is ambiguous. From germline, CDR1 is GTSNPN and CDR2 SVGIG (reference sequence). V was shortened by 2 bases and J by 6 bases, with 7 bases between the two germline ends. The length of the CDR3 is 11 residues. Here the CDR3 reads CAWSPGDGYTF. CDR3 sequence (DNA): TGTGCCTGGAGTCCCGGGGATGGCTACACCTTC. The entire variable domain, with the rest obtained from reference TRBV30 and TRBJ1-2, is as follows: SQTIHQWPATLVQPVGSPLSLECTVEGTSNPNLYWYRQAAGRGLQLLFYSVGIGQISSEVPQNLSASRPQDRQFILSSKKLLLSDSGFYLCAWSPGDGYTFGSGTRLTVV.

CDR3 sequence reads: CASSPVIAGSYEQYF. In DNA, the CDR3 is TGTGCCAGCAGCCCGGTAATAGCAGGGTCCTACGAGCAGTACTTC. The chain employs TRBV27 and TRBJ2-7; tentative D call: TRBD1 (5 bases). Trimming took 6 bases from V and 1 from J, leaving 16 bases between them. The germline CDR1 and CDR2 sequences are MNHEY and SMNVEV (reference sequence). This CDR3 contains 15 residues.

This clonotype has a single count. Here the CDR3 reads CAWSGQAVRETQYF. As DNA, the CDR3 is TGTGCCTGGAGTGGACAGGCGGTCCGGGAGACCCAGTACTTC. This sequence joins TRBV30 and TRBJ2-5, with D possibly matching TRBD1 (6 bases). Trimming removed 1 base from V and 5 bases from J, with 14 bases in between. Germline CDR1 and CDR2: GTSNPN and SVGIG (reference sequence). The CDR3 has 14 residues.

The chain combines TRBV2 with TRBJ2-3; TRBD1 is a possible D gene (6 bases). Germline assignment: CDR1 SNHLY and CDR2 FYNNEI. The V and J ends lost 7 bases and 2 bases respectively, with 10 bases between them. CDR3 length equals 13 residues. CDR3 nucleotides: TGTGCCAGCAAGGACAGACTCACAGATACGCAGTATTTT. Its translation is CASKDRLTDTQYF.

This clonotype has only a few counts. The chain is built from TRBV6-4 and TRBJ2-2; 9 nucleotides line up with TRBD2. The V gene end was trimmed by 6 bases and the J gene end by 3 bases; junction bases not matched to a gene: 5. From germline, CDR1 is MRHNA and CDR2 SNTAGT. The CDR3 contains 15 residues. In DNA form, the CDR3 reads TGTGCCAGCAGCGAGCGGGGGGAGGACACCGGGGAGCTGTTTTTT. Translated: CASSERGEDTGELFF.

This clonotype appeared a single time. J is TRBJ2-2 and V is TRBV7-9; 10 bases are shared with TRBD2. Per germline, CDR1 SEHNR and CDR2 FQNEAQ (reference sequence). Germline trimming cut 2 bases from V and 1 base from J; bases unmatched to any gene: 7. There are 18 residues in the CDR3. CDR3 nucleotides: TGTGCCAGCAGCTTAACAATGCCTAGCGGGGGGAACACCGGGGAGCTGTTTTTT. This encodes CASSLTMPSGGNTGELFF.

This sequence joins TRBV6-2 or TRBV6-3 and TRBJ1-1; 9 nucleotides line up with TRBD1. The CDR3 is made up of 14 amino acids. The V segment lost 5 bases and the J segment 3 bases; nucleotides outside the gene matches: 4. Germline V gives CDR1 MNHEY, CDR2 SVGEGT. The chain's CDR3 is CASSVTGGYTEAFF. The CDR3 region has the DNA TGTGCCAGCAGTGTGACAGGGGGTTACACTGAAGCTTTCTTT.

The gene calls are TRBV12-3 or TRBV12-4 and TRBJ2-7; no clear D gene. V lost 3 bases and J 3 bases, leaving 3 bases between the germline ends. The CDR3 sequence is 11 residues long. The CDR3 spells CASSLFYEQYF. CDR3 nucleotide sequence: TGTGCCAGCAGTTTGTTCTACGAGCAGTACTTC.

The chain joins TRBV4-1 to TRBJ1-1; unclear D gene. Germline V gene data show CDR1 as MGHRA and CDR2 as YSYEKL. This CDR3 region has 15 residues. Trimming left V 1 base short and J 0 bases short, with 9 bases between. The CDR3 DNA is TGCGCCAGCAGCCAAGCGGGTCAGCTGAACACTGAAGCTTTCTTT. The encoded protein is CASSQAGQLNTEAFF.

This clonotype was counted between two and nine times. The chain recombines TRBV30 with TRBJ2-7; the D gene is possibly TRBD2 (5 bases). Trimming removed 7 bases at V and 0 bases at J, with 13 bases between. CDR1 and CDR2 from the germline V gene are GTSNPN and SVGIG (reference sequence). CDR3 length: 13 residues. CDR3 DNA: TGTGCCTCGAAATACGGGGACTCCTACGAGCAGTACTTC. It yields the protein CASKYGDSYEQYF. Complete variable domain (other parts from reference TRBV30 and TRBJ2-7): SQTIHQWPATLVQPVGSPLSLECTVEGTSNPNLYWYRQAAGRGLQLLFYSVGIGQISSEVPQNLSASRPQDRQFILSSKKLLLSDSGFYLCASKYGDSYEQYFGPGTRLTVT.

The J gene is TRBJ2-5, the V gene TRBV7-9; D perhaps matches TRBD1 (6 bases). Germline loops: CDR1 SEHNR, CDR2 FQNEAQ (reference sequence). The CDR3 loop spans 17 amino acids. The V gene lost 7 bases and the J gene lost 3 bases, with 24 bases spanning the gap. In DNA, the CDR3 is TGTGCCAGCACCCGCCTCGGACAGATTTTACAAGAAGAGACCCAGTACTTC. Protein: CASTRLGQILQEETQYF.

The rearrangement links TRBV28 to TRBJ2-7, with D perhaps matching TRBD1 or TRBD2 (6 bases each). V was trimmed by 6 bases and J by 0 bases, leaving 12 bases between them. This CDR3 region has 14 residues. The germline V gene has CDR1 MDHEN and CDR2 SYDVKM. DNA for the CDR3: TGTGCCAGCAGCCGGAGGGGGAGCTCCTACGAGCAGTACTTC. Translating it yields CASSRRGSSYEQYF.

The rearrangement uses TRBV20-1 and TRBJ2-5; 7 positions agree with TRBD2. Per germline, CDR1 DFQATT and CDR2 SNEGSKA (reference sequence). V lost 3 bases to trimming and J lost 5 bases; unmatched junction nucleotides: 6. The CDR3 extends over 13 amino acids. This CDR3 reads CSARGGIGETQYF. CDR3 in DNA: TGCAGTGCTAGGGGAGGGATCGGGGAGACCCAGTACTTC.

CDR3 amino acids: CASSPQPYRDSYQETQYF. CDR3 sequence (DNA): TGTGCCAGCAGTCCACAGCCTTACCGGGACAGTTATCAAGAGACCCAGTACTTC. V usage is TRBV28 and J usage is TRBJ2-5; 7 nucleotides agree with TRBD1. The V gene's germline CDR1 is MDHEN and CDR2 SYDVKM. V shed 5 bases and J 2 bases; nucleotides not matched to a gene: 17. This CDR3 comprises 18 residues.

The J gene is TRBJ2-2, the V gene TRBV4-2; 9 nucleotides align to TRBD2. Germline V gives CDR1 LGHNA, CDR2 YNFKEQ. The CDR3 spans 18 residues. V dropped 4 bases and J dropped 1; count of bases not matched to a gene: 10. CDR3 sequence (DNA): TGTGCCAGCAGCCCCCGGGGTAGCGGGGGCAGGAACACCGGGGAGCTGTTTTTT. It is translated as CASSPRGSGGRNTGELFF.

J is TRBJ2-5 and V is TRBV4-3; D remains unclear. The CDR3 is made up of 16 amino acids. CDR1 LGHNA and CDR2 YSLEER come from the germline V gene. V lost 0 bases, J lost 2 bases, and 13 bases lay in between. The CDR3 reads CASSQDSEPQQETQYF. CDR3 sequence (DNA): TGCGCCAGCAGCCAAGATTCAGAGCCCCAACAAGAGACCCAGTACTTC.

This clonotype was seen once. This rearrangement joins TRBV19 to TRBJ1-1; D unresolved. Looked up from germline, CDR1 is LNHDA and CDR2 is SQIVND (reference sequence). This CDR3 is 14 amino acids long. The germline V and J ends were trimmed by 6 bases and 0 bases, with 11 bases remaining between them. The CDR3 coding sequence is TGTGCCAGTAGCGCGACCCTCATGAACACTGAAGCTTTCTTT. It specifies CASSATLMNTEAFF.

This clonotype was recorded once. This chain links TRBV20-1 with TRBJ1-4; 8 bases fit TRBD1. The germline gives CDR1 DFQATT, CDR2 SNEGSKA (reference sequence). After removal of 1 base from V and 5 bases from J, the junction contained 9 bases not matched to a gene. There are 16 residues in the CDR3. CDR3 coding DNA: TGCAGTGCTAGAGCATCAGGGGGCATGGGGAATGAAAAACTGTTTTTT. Its protein is CSARASGGMGNEKLFF.

V and J are TRBV4-3 and TRBJ2-1, with 8 bases that match TRBD2. V shed 2 bases and J 3 bases; nucleotides not matched to a gene: 6. CDR1 is LGHNA and CDR2 is YSLEER in the germline V gene. There are 16 residues in the CDR3. The CDR3 region is CASSQFNGGVYNEQFF. DNA for the CDR3: TGCGCCAGCAGCCAATTCAACGGGGGGGTCTACAATGAGCAGTTCTTC.

This chain joins TRBV7-2 and TRBJ1-1, with TRBD1 as a possible D gene (5 bases). This CDR3 has 15 residues. V was shortened by 4 bases and J by 1 base, with 13 bases between the two germline ends. CDR1 and CDR2 from the germline V gene are SGHTA and FQGNSA. The chain's CDR3 is CASSSRTRANTEAFF. CDR3 nucleotide sequence: TGTGCCAGCAGCTCAAGGACCAGGGCGAACACTGAAGCTTTCTTT. Full variable domain (missing parts from reference TRBV7-2 and TRBJ1-1): GAGVSQSPSNKVTEKGKDVELRCDPISGHTALYWYRQSLGQGLEFLIYFQGNSAPDKSGLPSDRFSAERTGGSVSTLTIQRTQQEDSAVYLCASSSRTRANTEAFFGQGTRLTVV.

This chain links TRBV14 with TRBJ1-1; 10 nucleotides line up with TRBD1. This CDR3 comprises 19 residues. Germline-derived CDR1 and CDR2 are SGHDN and FVKESK. After removal of 2 bases from V and 4 bases from J, the junction contained 16 bases not matched to a gene. The DNA for the CDR3 is TGTGCCAGCAGCCAACTGGGAGCCGGGACAGGGGTAGGCGGCACTGAAGCTTTCTTT. Its protein is CASSQLGAGTGVGGTEAFF. Full variable domain (rest looked up from reference TRBV14 and TRBJ1-1): EAGVTQFPSHSVIEKGQTVTLRCDPISGHDNLYWYRRVMGKEIKFLLHFVKESKQDESGMPNNRFLAERTGGTYSTLKVQPAELEDSGVYFCASSQLGAGTGVGGTEAFFGQGTRLTVV.

This chain links TRBV29-1 with TRBJ1-2, with 9 bases identical to TRBD1. The CDR3 has 11 residues. V shed 6 bases and J 6 bases; nucleotides not matched to a gene: 2. Germline V gives CDR1 SQVTM, CDR2 ANQGSEA. This CDR3 is CSVRTGDGYTF. Here the CDR3 DNA reads TGCAGCGTCCGGACAGGGGATGGCTACACCTTC.

The chain has TRBV29-1 and TRBJ2-1; tentatively, D is TRBD1 or TRBD2 (5 bases each). V was trimmed by 2 bases and J by 13 bases, leaving 15 bases between them. CDR1 is SQVTM and CDR2 is ANQGSEA in the germline V gene. This CDR3 region has 12 residues. CDR3 nucleotide sequence: TGCAGCGTTGAATGGGGACCCTCGTATCAGTTCTTC. Amino acids: CSVEWGPSYQFF.

This chain joins TRBV15 and TRBJ2-3; D is possibly TRBD1 or TRBD2 (5 bases each). Germline CDR1 and CDR2: LNHNV and YYDKDF (reference sequence). The CDR3 covers 14 residues. V was trimmed by 11 bases and J by 7 bases, leaving 22 bases between them. The CDR3 DNA reads as TGTGCCGGAATTTCAAGGGACCGCACTTATACGCAGTATTTT. It codes for CAGISRDRTYTQYF.

This chain joins TRBV7-9 and TRBJ2-7; the match to TRBD1 covers 7 bases. CDR3 length: 15 residues. The J segment lost 4 bases and the V segment lost 6 bases, leaving 12 bases of the junction unmatched. CDR1 SEHNR and CDR2 FQNEAQ come from the germline V gene (reference sequence). The CDR3 DNA is TGTGCCAGCAGTTTACAGGGGAACGAAATTTACGAGCAGTACTTC. Its translation: CASSLQGNEIYEQYF.